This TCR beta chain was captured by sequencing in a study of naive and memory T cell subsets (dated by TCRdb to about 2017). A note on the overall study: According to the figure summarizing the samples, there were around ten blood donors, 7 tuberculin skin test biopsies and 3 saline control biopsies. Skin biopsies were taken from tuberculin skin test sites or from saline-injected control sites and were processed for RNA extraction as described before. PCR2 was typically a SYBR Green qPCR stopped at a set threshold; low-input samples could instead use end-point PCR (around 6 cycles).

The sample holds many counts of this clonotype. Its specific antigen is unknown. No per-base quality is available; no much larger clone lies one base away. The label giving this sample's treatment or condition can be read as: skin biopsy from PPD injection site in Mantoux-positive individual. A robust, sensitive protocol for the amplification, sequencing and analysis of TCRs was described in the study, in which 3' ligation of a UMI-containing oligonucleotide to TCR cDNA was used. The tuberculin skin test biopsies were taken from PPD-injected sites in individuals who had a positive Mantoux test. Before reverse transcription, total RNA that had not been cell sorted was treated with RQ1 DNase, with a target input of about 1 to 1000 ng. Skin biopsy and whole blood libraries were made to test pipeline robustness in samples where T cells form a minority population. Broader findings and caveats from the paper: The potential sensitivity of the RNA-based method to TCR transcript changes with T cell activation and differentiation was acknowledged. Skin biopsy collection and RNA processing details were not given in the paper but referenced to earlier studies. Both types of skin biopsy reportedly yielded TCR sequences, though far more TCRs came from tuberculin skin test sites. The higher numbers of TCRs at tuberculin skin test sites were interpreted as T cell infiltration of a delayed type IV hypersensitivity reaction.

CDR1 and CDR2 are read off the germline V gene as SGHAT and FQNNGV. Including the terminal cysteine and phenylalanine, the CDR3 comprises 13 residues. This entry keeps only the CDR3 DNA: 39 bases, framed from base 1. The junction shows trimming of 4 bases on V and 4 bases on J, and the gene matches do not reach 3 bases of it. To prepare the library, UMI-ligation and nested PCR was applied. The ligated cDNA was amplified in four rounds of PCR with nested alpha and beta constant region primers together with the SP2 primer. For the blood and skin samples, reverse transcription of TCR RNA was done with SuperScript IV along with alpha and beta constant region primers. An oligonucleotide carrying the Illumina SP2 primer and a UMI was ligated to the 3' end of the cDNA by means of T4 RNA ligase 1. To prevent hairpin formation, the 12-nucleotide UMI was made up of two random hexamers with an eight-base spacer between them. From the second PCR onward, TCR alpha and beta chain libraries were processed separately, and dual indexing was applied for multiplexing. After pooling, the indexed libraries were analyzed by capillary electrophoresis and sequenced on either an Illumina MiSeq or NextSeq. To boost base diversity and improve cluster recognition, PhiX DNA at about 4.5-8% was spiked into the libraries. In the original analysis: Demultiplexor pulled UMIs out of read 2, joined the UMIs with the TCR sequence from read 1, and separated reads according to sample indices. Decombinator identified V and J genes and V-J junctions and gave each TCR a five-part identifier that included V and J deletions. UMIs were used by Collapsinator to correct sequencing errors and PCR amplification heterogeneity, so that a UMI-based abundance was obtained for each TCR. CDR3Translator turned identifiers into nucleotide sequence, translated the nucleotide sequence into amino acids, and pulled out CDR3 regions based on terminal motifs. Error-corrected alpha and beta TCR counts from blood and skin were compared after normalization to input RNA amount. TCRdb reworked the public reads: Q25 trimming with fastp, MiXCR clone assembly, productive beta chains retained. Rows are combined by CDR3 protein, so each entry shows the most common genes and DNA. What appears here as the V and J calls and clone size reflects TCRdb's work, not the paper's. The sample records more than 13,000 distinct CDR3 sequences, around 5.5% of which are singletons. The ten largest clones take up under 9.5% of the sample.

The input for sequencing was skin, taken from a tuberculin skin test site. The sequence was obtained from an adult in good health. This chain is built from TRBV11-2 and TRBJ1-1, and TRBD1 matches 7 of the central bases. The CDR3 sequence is CASSSQGGTEAFF. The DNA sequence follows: TGTGCCAGCAGCTCGCAGGGGGGCACTGAAGCTTTCTTT.